This T cell receptor (beta chain) stems from a study of blood T cell repertoires in COVID-19. Overall study context: The origin of the acute and convalescent COVID-19 samples was the United States, Italy and Spain.

Original handling: Nucleated cell number was recorded as an estimate derived from reference gene primer amplification. Method: immunoSEQ multiplex PCR; TCRdb's copy keeps in-frame clones and lacks some. V and J calls and clone size are as listed in that table; D and trimming were resolved from the DNA. The table has about 270,000 clones, around 89% seen once; the top ten hold roughly 4%. The V end lost 2 bases, the J end lost 3 bases, and 11 bases lay between the germline ends. Germline values: CDR1 GTSNPN, CDR2 SVGIG (reference sequence). The CDR3 is 15 amino acids. The chain uses TRBV30 and TRBJ2-6, with D tentatively TRBD1 (5 bases). The clonotype was recovered from a man between 60 and 70 years old who had recovered from COVID-19. Sequencing was done on a sample of peripheral blood. CDR3 amino acids: CAWSPWGVGANVLTF. CDR3 in DNA: TGTGCCTGGAGTCCTTGGGGCGTTGGGGCCAACGTCCTGACTTTC. Variable domain in full (rest from reference TRBV30 and TRBJ2-6): SQTIHQWPATLVQPVGSPLSLECTVEGTSNPNLYWYRQAAGRGLQLLFYSVGIGQISSEVPQNLSASRPQDRQFILSSKKLLLSDSGFYLCAWSPWGVGANVLTFGAGSRLTVL.